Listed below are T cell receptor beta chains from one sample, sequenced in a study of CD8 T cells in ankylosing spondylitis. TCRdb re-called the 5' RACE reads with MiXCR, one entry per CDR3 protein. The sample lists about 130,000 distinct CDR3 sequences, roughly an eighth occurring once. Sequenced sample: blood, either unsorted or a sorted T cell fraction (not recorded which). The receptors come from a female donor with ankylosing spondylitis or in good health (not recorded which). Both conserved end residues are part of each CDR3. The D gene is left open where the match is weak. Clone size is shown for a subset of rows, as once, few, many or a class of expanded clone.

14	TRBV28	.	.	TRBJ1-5	CATSRGFSNQPQHF	TGTGCCACCAGCAGGGGTTTCAGCAATCAGCCCCAGCATTTT
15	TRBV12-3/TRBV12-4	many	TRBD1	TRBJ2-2	CASSVQGKGTGELFF	TGTGCCAGCAGTGTACAGGGGAAGGGCACCGGGGAGCTGTTTTTT
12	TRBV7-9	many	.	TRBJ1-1	CASSLLHTEAFF	TGTGCCAGCAGCTTGCTCCATACTGAAGCTTTCTTT
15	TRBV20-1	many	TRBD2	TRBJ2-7	CSARDSSGTIYEQYF	TGCAGTGCTAGAGATTCTAGCGGGACGATCTACGAGCAGTACTTC
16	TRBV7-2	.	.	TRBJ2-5	CASSPTGETLQETQYF	TGTGCCAGCAGCCCCACGGGAGAAACCCTCCAAGAGACCCAGTACTTC
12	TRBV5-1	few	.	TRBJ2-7	CASSGDSYEQYF	TGCGCCAGCAGCGGGGACTCCTACGAGCAGTACTTC
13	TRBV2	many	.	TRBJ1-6	CATKMAVYSALHF	TGTGCCACCAAAATGGCGGTTTACTCGGCCCTCCACTTT
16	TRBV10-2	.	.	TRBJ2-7	CASRPGLAIDSYEQYF	TGCGCCAGCCGTCCGGGCCTAGCGATTGACTCCTACGAGCAGTACTTC
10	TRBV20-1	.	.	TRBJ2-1	CSARLNEQFF	TGCAGTGCTAGACTCAATGAGCAGTTCTTC
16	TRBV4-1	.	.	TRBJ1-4	CASSQEDGGINEKLLF	TGCGCCAGCAGCCAAGAGGATGGCGGGATTAATGAAAAACTGCTTTTT
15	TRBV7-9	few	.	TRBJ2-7	CASSPREIEIGEQYF	TGTGCCAGCAGCCCCCGGGAGATAGAAATTGGCGAGCAGTACTTC
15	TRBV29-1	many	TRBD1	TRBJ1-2	CSVEGGTVPAYGYTF	TGCAGCGTTGAAGGTGGGACAGTACCAGCCTATGGCTACACCTTC
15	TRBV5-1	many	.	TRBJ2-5	CASSLGSPSQETQYF	TGCGCCAGCAGCTTAGGGAGTCCGTCCCAAGAGACCCAGTACTTC
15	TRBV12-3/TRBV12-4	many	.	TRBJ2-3	CASSEGGLSTDTQYF	TGTGCCAGCAGCGAGGGGGGCCTGAGCACAGATACGCAGTATTTT
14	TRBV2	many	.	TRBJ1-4	CASHLGGSNEKLFF	TGTGCCAGCCACCTCGGGGGGTCCAATGAAAAACTGTTTTTT
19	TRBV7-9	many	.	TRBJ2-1	CASSTTRGGEGPAYNEQFF	TGTGCCAGCAGCACAACAAGAGGGGGAGAGGGACCGGCCTACAATGAGCAGTTCTTC
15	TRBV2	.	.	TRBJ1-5	CASSGNGGSNQPQHF	TGTGCCAGCAGTGGAAACGGTGGAAGCAATCAGCCCCAGCATTTT
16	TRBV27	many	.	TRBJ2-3	CASSSMGGAETDTQYF	TGTGCCAGCAGTTCCATGGGGGGCGCGGAAACAGATACGCAGTATTTT
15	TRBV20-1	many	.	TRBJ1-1	CSAKERVDLNTEAFF	TGCAGTGCTAAGGAAAGGGTAGATTTGAACACTGAAGCTTTCTTT
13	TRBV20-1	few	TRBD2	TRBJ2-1	CSARLADHNEQFF	TGCAGTGCTAGACTAGCGGACCACAATGAGCAGTTCTTC
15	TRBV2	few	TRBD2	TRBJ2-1	CASSLLAGAGNEQFF	TGTGCCAGCAGTTTACTAGCGGGAGCGGGAAATGAGCAGTTCTTC
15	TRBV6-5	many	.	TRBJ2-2	CASSYSARGSGELFF	TGTGCCAGCAGTTACTCAGCGCGAGGGTCCGGGGAGCTGTTTTTT
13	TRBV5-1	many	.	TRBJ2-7	CASSLGTGYEQYF	TGCGCCAGCAGCTTGGGGACTGGCTACGAGCAGTACTTC
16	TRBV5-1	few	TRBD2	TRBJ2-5	CASSLGSSGSLETQYF	TGCGCCAGCAGCTTGGGATCTAGCGGGAGTCTAGAGACCCAGTACTTC
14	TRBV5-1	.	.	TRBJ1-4	CASSLEGNQGKLFF	TGCGCCAGCAGCTTGGAGGGGAATCAGGGAAAACTGTTTTTT
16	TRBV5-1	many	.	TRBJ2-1	CASSSGQLSSYNEQFF	TGCGCCAGCAGCTCCGGACAGCTGAGCTCCTACAATGAGCAGTTCTTC
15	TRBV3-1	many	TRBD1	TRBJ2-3	CASSQAGGSTDTQYF	TGTGCCAGCAGCCAAGCAGGGGGAAGCACAGATACGCAGTATTTT
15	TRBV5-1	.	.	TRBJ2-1	CASSPDPLAANEQFF	TGCGCCAGCAGCCCAGACCCCCTAGCAGCCAATGAGCAGTTCTTC
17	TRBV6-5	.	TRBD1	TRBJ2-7	CASSSLQIGDRDLEQYF	TGTGCCAGCAGTTCCCTCCAAATAGGGGACAGGGATTTGGAGCAGTACTTC
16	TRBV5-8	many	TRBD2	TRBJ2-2	CASILRTSGNTGELFF	TGTGCCAGCATCCTAAGAACTAGCGGTAACACCGGGGAGCTGTTTTTT
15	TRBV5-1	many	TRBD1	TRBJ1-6	CASSLGTGANSPLHF	TGCGCCAGCAGCTTGGGGACAGGGGCGAATTCACCCCTCCACTTT
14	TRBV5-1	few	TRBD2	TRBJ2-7	CASSLDSGSYEQYF	TGCGCCAGCAGCTTGGATAGCGGGAGCTACGAGCAGTACTTC
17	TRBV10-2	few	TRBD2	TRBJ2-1	CASSEADWREGVNEQFF	TGCGCCAGCAGTGAGGCCGATTGGCGGGAGGGGGTCAATGAGCAGTTCTTC
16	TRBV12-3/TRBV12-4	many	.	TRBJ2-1	CASSLSMRLRPNEQFF	TGTGCCAGCAGTTTATCAATGAGACTTAGACCCAATGAGCAGTTCTTC
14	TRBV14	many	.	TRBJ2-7	CASSQGRQSYEQYF	TGTGCCAGCAGCCAAGGACGGCAATCCTACGAGCAGTACTTC
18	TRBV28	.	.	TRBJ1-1	CASSLLGSGQRMNTEAFF	TGTGCCAGCAGTTTACTCGGGTCAGGACAACGGATGAACACTGAAGCTTTCTTT
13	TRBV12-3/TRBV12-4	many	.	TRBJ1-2	CASSFGGRYGYTF	TGTGCCAGCAGTTTTGGGGGGAGGTATGGCTACACCTTC
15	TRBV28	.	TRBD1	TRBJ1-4	CASSFRGGLNEKLFF	TGTGCCAGCAGTTTTCGAGGGGGCCTTAATGAAAAACTGTTTTTT
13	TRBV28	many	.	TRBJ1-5	CATTVLSNQPQHF	TGTGCCACCACAGTTCTTAGCAATCAGCCCCAGCATTTT
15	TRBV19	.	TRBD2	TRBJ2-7	CASKFQAGEFYEQYF	TGTGCCAGTAAATTCCAAGCGGGAGAGTTCTACGAGCAGTACTTC
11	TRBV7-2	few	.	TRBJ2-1	CASNNYNEQFF	TGTGCCAGCAACAACTACAATGAGCAGTTCTTC
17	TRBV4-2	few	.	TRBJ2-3	CASSPNGGGILVDTQYF	TGTGCCAGCAGCCCGAACGGGGGCGGGATTTTGGTAGATACGCAGTATTTT
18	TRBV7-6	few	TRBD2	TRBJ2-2	CASSPSGSRGWDTGELFF	TGTGCCAGCAGCCCCAGCGGGAGTAGGGGCTGGGACACCGGGGAGCTGTTTTTT
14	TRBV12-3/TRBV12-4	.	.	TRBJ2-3	CASNYLQGTDTQYF	TGTGCCAGCAACTACTTACAGGGCACAGATACGCAGTATTTT
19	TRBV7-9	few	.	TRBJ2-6	CASSRASGTPSSGANVLTF	TGTGCCAGCAGCAGAGCTTCCGGGACGCCTAGCTCTGGGGCCAACGTCCTGACTTTC
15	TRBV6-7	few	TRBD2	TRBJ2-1	CASSYLAGLYNEQFF	TGTGCCAGCAGTTACTTAGCGGGCCTATACAATGAGCAGTTCTTC
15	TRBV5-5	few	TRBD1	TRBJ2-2	CASTWTGDWTGELFF	TGTGCCAGCACCTGGACAGGGGATTGGACCGGGGAGCTGTTTTTT
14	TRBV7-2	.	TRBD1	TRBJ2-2	CASSLDRFTGELFF	TGTGCCAGCAGCTTGGACAGGTTCACCGGGGAGCTGTTTTTT
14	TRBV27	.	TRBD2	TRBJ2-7	CVSSLRAGPYEQYF	TGTGTCAGCAGTTTACGAGCGGGACCCTACGAGCAGTACTTC
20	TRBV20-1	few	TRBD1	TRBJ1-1	CSARERTDRGWAERSTEAFF	TGCAGTGCTAGAGAACGAACCGACAGGGGTTGGGCCGAACGATCCACTGAAGCTTTCTTT
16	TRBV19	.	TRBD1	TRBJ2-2	CASSPPGQKNTGELFF	TGTGCCAGTAGTCCCCCGGGACAGAAAAACACCGGGGAGCTGTTTTTT
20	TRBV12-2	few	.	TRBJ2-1	CASPPNGLAGDGHENNEQFF	TGTGCAAGTCCCCCCAATGGACTAGCGGGAGACGGACATGAGAACAATGAGCAGTTCTTC
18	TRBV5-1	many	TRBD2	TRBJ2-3	CASSYSGRAVPATDTQYF	TGCGCCAGCAGTTATAGCGGGAGGGCCGTTCCGGCCACAGATACGCAGTATTTT
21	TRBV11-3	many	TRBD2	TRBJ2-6	CASSQGSLLAGVTIGANVLTF	TGTGCCAGCAGCCAGGGGTCACTTCTAGCGGGCGTGACAATCGGGGCCAACGTCCTGACTTTC
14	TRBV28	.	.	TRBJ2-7	CASSLSRVSYEQYF	TGTGCCAGCAGTTTAAGTCGGGTCTCCTACGAGCAGTACTTC
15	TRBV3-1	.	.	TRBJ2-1	CASSQNPKGGSEQFF	TGTGCCAGCAGCCAAAACCCAAAAGGTGGGAGTGAGCAGTTCTTC
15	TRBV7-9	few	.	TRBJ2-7	CASSLVGLGRDEQYF	TGTGCCAGCAGCTTAGTTGGTCTAGGTCGAGACGAGCAGTACTTC
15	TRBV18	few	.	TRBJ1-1	CASSPGTSMNTEAFF	TGTGCCAGCTCACCAGGGACATCTATGAACACTGAAGCTTTCTTT
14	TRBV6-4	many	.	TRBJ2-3	CASSEGTSTDTQYF	TGTGCCAGCAGTGAGGGGACTAGCACAGATACGCAGTATTTT
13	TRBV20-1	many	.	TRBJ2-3	CSARTLSIDTQYF	TGCAGTGCTAGAACCCTGAGCATCGATACGCAGTATTTT